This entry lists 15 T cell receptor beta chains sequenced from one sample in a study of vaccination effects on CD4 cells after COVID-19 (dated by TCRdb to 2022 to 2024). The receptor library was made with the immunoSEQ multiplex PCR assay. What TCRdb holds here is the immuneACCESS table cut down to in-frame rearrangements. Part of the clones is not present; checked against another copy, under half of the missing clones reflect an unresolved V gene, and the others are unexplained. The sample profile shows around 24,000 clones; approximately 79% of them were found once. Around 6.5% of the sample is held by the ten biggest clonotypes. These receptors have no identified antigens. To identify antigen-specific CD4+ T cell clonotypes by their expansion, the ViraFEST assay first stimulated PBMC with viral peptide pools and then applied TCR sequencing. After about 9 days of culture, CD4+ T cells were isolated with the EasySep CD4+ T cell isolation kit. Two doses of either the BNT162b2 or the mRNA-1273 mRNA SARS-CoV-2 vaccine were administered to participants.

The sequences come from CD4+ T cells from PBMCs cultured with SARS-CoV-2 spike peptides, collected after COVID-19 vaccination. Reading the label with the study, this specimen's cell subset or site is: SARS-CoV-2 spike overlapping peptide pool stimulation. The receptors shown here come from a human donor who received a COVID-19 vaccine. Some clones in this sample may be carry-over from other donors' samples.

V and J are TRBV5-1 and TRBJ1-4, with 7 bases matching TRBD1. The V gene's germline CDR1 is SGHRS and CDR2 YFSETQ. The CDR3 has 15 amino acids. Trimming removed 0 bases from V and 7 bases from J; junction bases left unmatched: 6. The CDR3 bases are TGCGCCAGCAGCTTGGCCCGACAGGGTAGTGAAAAACTGTTTTTT. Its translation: CASSLARQGSEKLFF.

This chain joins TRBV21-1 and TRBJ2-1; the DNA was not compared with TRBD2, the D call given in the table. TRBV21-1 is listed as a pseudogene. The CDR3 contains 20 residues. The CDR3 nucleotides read TGTGCCAGCAGCTTCAGGTCCGGGACTAGCGGGGGGGCCTTTGACAATGAGCAGTTCTTC. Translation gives CASSFRSGTSGGAFDNEQFF.

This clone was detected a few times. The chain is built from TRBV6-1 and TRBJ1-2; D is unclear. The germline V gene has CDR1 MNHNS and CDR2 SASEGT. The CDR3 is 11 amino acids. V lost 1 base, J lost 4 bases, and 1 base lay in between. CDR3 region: CASSEGYGYTF. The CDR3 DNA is TGTGCCAGCAGTGAAGGCTATGGCTACACCTTC.

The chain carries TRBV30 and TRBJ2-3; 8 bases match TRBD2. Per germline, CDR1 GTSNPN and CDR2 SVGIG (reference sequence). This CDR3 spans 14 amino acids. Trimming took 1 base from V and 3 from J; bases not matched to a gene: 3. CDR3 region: CAWSAKRGTDTQYF. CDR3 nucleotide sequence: TGTGCCTGGAGTGCGAAGCGGGGGACAGATACGCAGTATTTT.

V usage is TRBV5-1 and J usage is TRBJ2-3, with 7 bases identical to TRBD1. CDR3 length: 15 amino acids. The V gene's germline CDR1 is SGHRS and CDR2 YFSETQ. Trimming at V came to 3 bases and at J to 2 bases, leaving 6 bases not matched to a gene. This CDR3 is CASSSTGESTDTQYF. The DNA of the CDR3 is TGCGCCAGCAGCTCTACAGGGGAATCCACAGATACGCAGTATTTT.

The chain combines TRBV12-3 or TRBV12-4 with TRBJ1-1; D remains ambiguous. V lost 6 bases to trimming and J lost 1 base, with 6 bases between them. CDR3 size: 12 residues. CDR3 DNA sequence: TGTGCCAGCAGCCGGGGGAACACTGAAGCTTTCTTT. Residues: CASSRGNTEAFF.

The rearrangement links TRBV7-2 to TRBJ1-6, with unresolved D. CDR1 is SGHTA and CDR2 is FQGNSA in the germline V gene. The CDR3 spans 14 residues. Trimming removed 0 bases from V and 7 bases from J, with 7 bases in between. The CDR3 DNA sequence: TGTGCCAGCAGCTTAGCGACGAGGAATTCACCCCTCCACTTT. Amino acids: CASSLATRNSPLHF.

The CDR3 bases are TGTGCCAGCAGTTACGAGGGACAGGGGTACGAGCAGTACGTC. Amino acids: CASSYEGQGYEQYV. J is TRBJ2-7 and V is TRBV6-6; TRBD1 agrees at 10 bases. The CDR3 is made up of 14 amino acids. Germline V gene lookup returns CDR1 MNHNY and CDR2 SVGAGI (reference sequence). Losses at the gene ends were 2 bases for V and 4 bases for J; bases not matched to a gene: 2.

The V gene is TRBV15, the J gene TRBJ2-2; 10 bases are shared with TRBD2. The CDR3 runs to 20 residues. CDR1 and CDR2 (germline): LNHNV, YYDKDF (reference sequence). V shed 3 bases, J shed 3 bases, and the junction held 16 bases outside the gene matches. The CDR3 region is CATSRPYSGGLPKDTGELFF. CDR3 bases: TGTGCCACCAGCAGGCCATATAGCGGGGGGCTACCTAAGGACACCGGGGAGCTGTTTTTT.

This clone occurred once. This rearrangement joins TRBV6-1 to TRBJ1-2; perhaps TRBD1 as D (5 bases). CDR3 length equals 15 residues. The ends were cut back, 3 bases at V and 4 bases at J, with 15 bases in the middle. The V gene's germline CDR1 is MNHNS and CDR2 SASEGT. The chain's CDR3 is CASSDPGGDSYGYTF. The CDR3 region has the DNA TGTGCCAGCAGTGATCCGGGGGGAGACTCCTATGGCTACACCTTC.

In DNA, the CDR3 is TGTGCCAGCAGTTTTGGGGGAGCCTACGAGCAGTACGTC. This gives the protein CASSFGGAYEQYV. The J gene is TRBJ2-7, the V gene TRBV12-3 or TRBV12-4; either TRBD1 or TRBD2 may supply D (5 bases each). The CDR3 covers 13 residues. V lost 3 bases to trimming and J lost 2 bases, with 8 bases between them.

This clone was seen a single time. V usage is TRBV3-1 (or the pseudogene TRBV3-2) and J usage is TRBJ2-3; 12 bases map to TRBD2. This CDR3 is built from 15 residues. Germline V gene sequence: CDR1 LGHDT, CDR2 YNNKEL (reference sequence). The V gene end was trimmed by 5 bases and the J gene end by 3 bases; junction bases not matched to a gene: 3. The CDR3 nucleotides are TGTGCCAGCAGCTCCCTAGCGGGGGGGACAGATACGCAGTATTTT. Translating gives CASSSLAGGTDTQYF.

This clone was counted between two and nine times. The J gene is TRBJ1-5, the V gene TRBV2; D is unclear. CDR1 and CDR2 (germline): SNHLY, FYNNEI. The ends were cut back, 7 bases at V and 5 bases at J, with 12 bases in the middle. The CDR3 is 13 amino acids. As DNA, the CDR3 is TGTGCCAGCATTCCTTTTCCCGATCAGCCCCAGCATTTT. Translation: CASIPFPDQPQHF.

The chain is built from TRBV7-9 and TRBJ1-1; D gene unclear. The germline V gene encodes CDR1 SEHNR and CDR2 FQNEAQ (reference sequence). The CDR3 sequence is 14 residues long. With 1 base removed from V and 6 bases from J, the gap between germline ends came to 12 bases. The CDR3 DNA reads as TGTGCCAGCAGCTTAGTTTCACTTGGGGCTGAAGCTTTCTTT. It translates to CASSLVSLGAEAFF.

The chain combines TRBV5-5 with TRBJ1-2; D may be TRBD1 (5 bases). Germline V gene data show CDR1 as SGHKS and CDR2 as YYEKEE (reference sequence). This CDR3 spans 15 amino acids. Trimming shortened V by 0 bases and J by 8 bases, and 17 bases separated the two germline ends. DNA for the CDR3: TGTGCCAGCAGCTTGGCCGGTCAGGGAGTCTGGGGCTACACCTTC. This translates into CASSLAGQGVWGYTF.